Here is one T cell receptor beta chain with its context. This clonotype was seen more than once but under ten times. The antigen it recognizes is unknown. Base qualities were left out, and no much larger clone turns up one base away. The sample comes from a study of early T cells in non-severe SARS-CoV-2 infection (dated by TCRdb to the early 2020s). A note on the overall study: Bulk RNA from unsorted whole blood was used for TCR sequencing, so alpha and beta chains could not be paired.

On the study overall, not on this receptor specifically: Matching against VDJdb was skewed toward anti-spike CD8 responses, likely underestimated virus-specific expansions, and missed private and CD4 specificities.

CDR1 and CDR2 were assigned from the germline V gene as SGHTA and FQGNSA. Measured from the cysteine to the phenylalanine, the CDR3 is 16 residues long. CDR3 DNA is the only sequence kept; it has 48 bases, read in frame from the first base. At the junction V is shortened by 4 bases and J by 4 bases; bases outside the gene matches: 10. A case-control design nested within a healthcare worker cohort in London, UK, was used, with weekly nasopharyngeal swab PCR tests and blood sampling performed. Healthcare workers were recruited during the week of the UK lockdown, between 23 and 31 March 2020, and followed weekly for up to roughly 15 weeks. The library came from 5' RACE. Sequencing was carried out with a NextSeq 500. Unique molecular identifiers were attached to individual cDNA molecules in the TCR library protocol so that sequencing error and PCR bias could be corrected. Sequencing covered both TCR alpha and beta chains, and within each sample the abundances of alpha and beta sequences were tightly co-correlated. The study's processing was this. Decombinator V4 was used to annotate the V gene, J gene and CDR3 of the TCR sequences. TCRs were defined as expanded if a significant change between any two time points was detected under a Poisson model with p below 0.0001. TCR abundances were normalised to the total number of TCRs sequenced in each sample and reported as counts per million. MAIT TCRs were defined by TRAV1-2 paired with TRAJ12, TRAJ20 or TRAJ33, and iNKT TCRs by TRAV10 paired with TRAJ18. VDJdb, accessed 1 November 2021, was searched for CMV, EBV and SARS-CoV-2 annotated TCRs, with TCRs annotated for multiple antigens excluded. The public sequencing data were trimmed at Q25 with fastp and processed into clonotypes with MiXCR by TCRdb, which kept only in-frame beta chains. Each CDR3 protein gets just one entry, which takes the most common genes and DNA from the rows behind it. TCRdb, not the original authors, processed these V and J calls. This sample lists 98,000 or so distinct CDR3 sequences; around 12% were detected once. The top ten clones comprise approximately 4.4% of the sample.

The material sequenced was whole blood, taken at baseline. The chain couples TRBV7-2 to TRBJ2-7; TRBD2 lines up with 10 middle nucleotides. The TCR originated in an adult who was a healthcare worker with PCR-confirmed SARS-CoV-2 infection or an uninfected control (not recorded which). The CDR3 reads as follows: CASSSIGPGLAYEQYF. The DNA sequence is TGTGCCAGCAGCTCAATAGGGCCGGGACTAGCGTACGAGCAGTACTTC.